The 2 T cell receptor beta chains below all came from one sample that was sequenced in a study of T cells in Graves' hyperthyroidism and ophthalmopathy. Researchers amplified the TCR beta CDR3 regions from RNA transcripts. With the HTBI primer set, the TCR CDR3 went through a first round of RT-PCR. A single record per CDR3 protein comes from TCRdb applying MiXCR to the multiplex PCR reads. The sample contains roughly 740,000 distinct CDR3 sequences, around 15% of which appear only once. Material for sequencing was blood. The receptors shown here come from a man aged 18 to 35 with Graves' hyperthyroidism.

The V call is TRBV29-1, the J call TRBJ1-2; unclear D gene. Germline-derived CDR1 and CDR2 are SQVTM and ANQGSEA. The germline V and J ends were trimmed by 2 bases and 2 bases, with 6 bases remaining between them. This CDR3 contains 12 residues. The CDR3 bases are TGCAGCGTTGAATTCCTGAACTATGGCTACACCTTC. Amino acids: CSVEFLNYGYTF.

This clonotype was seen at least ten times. The CDR3 DNA reads TGTGCCAGATCAGGACAGGTCTCGGGGGACACTGAAGCTTTCTTT. This sequence encodes CARSGQVSGDTEAFF. The chain combines TRBV2 with TRBJ1-1, with 7 positions matching TRBD1. CDR1 SNHLY and CDR2 FYNNEI come from the germline V gene. V trimming: 9 bases; J trimming: 3 bases; junction bases outside the gene matches: 13. CDR3 size: 15 residues. The variable domain in full, completed from reference TRBV2 and TRBJ1-1, reads EPEVTQTPSHQVTQMGQEVILRCVPISNHLYFYWYRQILGQKVEFLVSFYNNEISEKSEIFDDQFSVERPDGSNFTLKIRSTKLEDSAMYFCARSGQVSGDTEAFFGQGTRLTVV.